Listed below are T cell receptor beta chains from one sample, sequenced in a study of identical twins. TCRdb analysed the 5' RACE reads with MiXCR anew, one entry per CDR3 protein. The data contain approximately 220,000 distinct CDR3 sequences, more than 6.5% of them singletons. Separately, the same data were catalogued under a study of yellow fever vaccine responses in identical twins.

The source material was memory (CD45RO+) T cells sorted from blood. The source is a woman aged 18-29 years in good health. CDR3s leave out the opening cysteine and the closing phenylalanine or tryptophan. D genes are given only for firm matches. The size of a clone is reported for some rows only, either as once, few or many, or as a class for expanded clones.

few - TRBJ2-1 TRBV24-1 ATGSYNEQF
few - TRBJ1-5 TRBV7-8 ASSLDQGYSNQPQH
- - TRBJ2-7 TRBV5-1 ASSLSLSQPTNEQY
few TRBD1 TRBJ2-3 TRBV20-1 SATTGGAQY
few - TRBJ2-7 TRBV15 ATSRGGNPYEQY
- TRBD2 TRBJ2-7 TRBV3-1 ASSQIGGGYEQY
many TRBD1 TRBJ2-5 TRBV12-3/TRBV12-4 ASSYRGETQY
- - TRBJ2-2 TRBV5-1 ASSLSRGANTGELF
- - TRBJ2-5 TRBV15 ATSRGRIQETQY
- - TRBJ2-1 TRBV3-1 ASSQDDRGEQF
once - TRBJ1-2 TRBV29-1 SVSGYT
many TRBD2 TRBJ2-3 TRBV27 ASNPGGGFTDTQY
many TRBD1 TRBJ1-2 TRBV12-3/TRBV12-4 ASRSTGIYGYT
- - TRBJ2-7 TRBV3-1 ASSPGATYEQY